This is a list of T cell receptor beta chains from one sample in a study of OX40 agonist ivuxolimab in advanced cancers. Clones were sequenced by immunoSEQ multiplex PCR, and TCRdb holds only the in-frame ones, with some missing. The table has roughly 70,000 clones, roughly 80% seen once. The specimen was CD4+ or CD8+ T cells sorted from blood, collected in a trial of the OX40 agonist ivuxolimab. Receptor source: an adult with an advanced solid tumor such as melanoma, head and neck, liver or kidney cancer. Both conserved end residues are part of each CDR3. A D gene is named only where the DNA matches it firmly. The size entry is marked missing in some rows and otherwise reads once, few, many or a size class.

abundance: .
d_gene: .
v_gene: TRBV19
j_gene: TRBJ2-5
CDR3nt: TGTGCCAGTAGTGGGCCGGGCCGAGGGGAGACCCAGTACTTC
CDR3aa: CASSGPGRGETQYF

abundance: once
d_gene: .
v_gene: TRBV7-9
j_gene: TRBJ2-4
CDR3nt: TGTGCCAGCAGCTTAGCGCTTGGAGACCGGAACATTCAGTACTTC
CDR3aa: CASSLALGDRNIQYF

abundance: .
d_gene: TRBD2
v_gene: TRBV9
j_gene: TRBJ2-2
CDR3nt: TGTGCCAGCAGCGTAGGGCTAGCGGACCTCTCCGGGGAGCTGTTTTTT
CDR3aa: CASSVGLADLSGELFF

abundance: few
d_gene: .
v_gene: TRBV15
j_gene: TRBJ2-2
CDR3nt: TGTGCCACCAGCAGTGGGAGGAGGGGGAACACCGGGGAGCTGTTTTTT
CDR3aa: CATSSGRRGNTGELFF

abundance: .
d_gene: .
v_gene: TRBV4-3
j_gene: TRBJ2-7
CDR3nt: TGCGCCAGCAGCCAAGATTACGGCAGGGTGGGACGCGAGCAGTACTTC
CDR3aa: CASSQDYGRVGREQYF

abundance: .
d_gene: .
v_gene: TRBV5-8
j_gene: TRBJ2-3
CDR3nt: TGTGCCAGCAGCTTGGGGCCCCATCCCGATACGCAGTATTTT
CDR3aa: CASSLGPHPDTQYF

abundance: few
d_gene: .
v_gene: TRBV7-3
j_gene: TRBJ2-7
CDR3nt: TGTGCCAGCAGCTTAAGTCCGTTCGGGTACGAGCAGTACTTC
CDR3aa: CASSLSPFGYEQYF

abundance: .
d_gene: TRBD1
v_gene: TRBV6-1
j_gene: TRBJ1-5
CDR3nt: TGTGCCAGCAGTATAGGGACAGGGGTTCAGCCCCAGCATTTT
CDR3aa: CASSIGTGVQPQHF

abundance: .
d_gene: .
v_gene: TRBV28
j_gene: TRBJ2-7
CDR3nt: TGTGCCAGCAGCCAAAGACAGAGCCTGTACTACGAGCAGTACTTC
CDR3aa: CASSQRQSLYYEQYF

abundance: .
d_gene: .
v_gene: TRBV7-2
j_gene: TRBJ1-5
CDR3nt: TGTGCCAGCAGCTTACGGGGCGATCAGCCCCAGCATTTT
CDR3aa: CASSLRGDQPQHF

abundance: .
d_gene: .
v_gene: TRBV19
j_gene: TRBJ2-1
CDR3nt: TGTGCCAGTAGTATAGGTGGCTTCTCTCAATATTACAATGAGCAGTTCTTC
CDR3aa: CASSIGGFSQYYNEQFF

abundance: few
d_gene: .
v_gene: TRBV28
j_gene: TRBJ1-5
CDR3nt: TGTGCCAGCCTTTACGGCAATCAGCCCCAGCATTTT
CDR3aa: CASLYGNQPQHF

abundance: .
d_gene: .
v_gene: TRBV29-1
j_gene: TRBJ2-7
CDR3nt: TGCAGCGTTGGGGGAACCTACGAGCAGTACTTC
CDR3aa: CSVGGTYEQYF

abundance: .
d_gene: TRBD1
v_gene: TRBV5-4
j_gene: TRBJ1-1
CDR3nt: TGTGCCAGCTTCAGGCAGGGGGGGAAGGACACTGAAGCTTTCTTT
CDR3aa: CASFRQGGKDTEAFF

abundance: few
d_gene: .
v_gene: TRBV19
j_gene: TRBJ1-5
CDR3nt: TGTGCCAGTAGTATTAGACAAAATCAGCCCCAGCATTTT
CDR3aa: CASSIRQNQPQHF

abundance: .
d_gene: TRBD2
v_gene: TRBV6-1
j_gene: TRBJ2-1
CDR3nt: TGTGCCAGCGTCCTAGCGGGGGGCTACAATGAGCAGTTCTTC
CDR3aa: CASVLAGGYNEQFF

abundance: .
d_gene: .
v_gene: TRBV23-1
j_gene: TRBJ2-7
CDR3nt: TGCGCCAGCAGTCAACCGGGACGGGCCTACGAGCAGTACTTC
CDR3aa: CASSQPGRAYEQYF

abundance: .
d_gene: .
v_gene: TRBV21-1
j_gene: TRBJ2-2
CDR3nt: TGTGCCAGCAGCAAAATCAGGGCAGGGGGCGCGATGGACACCGGGGAGCTGTTTTTT
CDR3aa: CASSKIRAGGAMDTGELFF

abundance: .
d_gene: .
v_gene: TRBV6-5
j_gene: TRBJ2-7
CDR3nt: TGTGCCAGCAGTTACTCCGAAACGAGCCAATACGAGCAGTACTTC
CDR3aa: CASSYSETSQYEQYF

abundance: .
d_gene: TRBD1
v_gene: TRBV9
j_gene: TRBJ1-1
CDR3nt: TGTGCCAGCAGCCCCCAGAGGACAGGGTATACTGAAGCTTTCTTT
CDR3aa: CASSPQRTGYTEAFF

abundance: .
d_gene: .
v_gene: TRBV7-9
j_gene: TRBJ2-2
CDR3nt: TGTGCCAGCAGCTTAGAATCCGGGGAGCTGTTTTTT
CDR3aa: CASSLESGELFF

abundance: once
d_gene: TRBD2
v_gene: TRBV11-3
j_gene: TRBJ2-1
CDR3nt: TGTGCCAGCAGCTTCGGGACTAGGAGTAATGAGCAGTTCTTC
CDR3aa: CASSFGTRSNEQFF

abundance: .
d_gene: .
v_gene: TRBV11-1
j_gene: TRBJ2-5
CDR3nt: TGTGCCAGCAGCTTACATGAGGGTAAAGAGACCCAGTACTTC
CDR3aa: CASSLHEGKETQYF

abundance: .
d_gene: TRBD1
v_gene: TRBV4-1
j_gene: TRBJ2-2
CDR3nt: TGCGCCAGCAGCCAGCCCGACAGGGGGCGAGGCGGGGAGCTGTTTTTT
CDR3aa: CASSQPDRGRGGELFF

abundance: .
d_gene: .
v_gene: TRBV29-1
j_gene: TRBJ2-2
CDR3nt: TGCAGCGTTGACAGCGCGAACACCGGGGAGCTGTTTTTT
CDR3aa: CSVDSANTGELFF

abundance: .
d_gene: TRBD1
v_gene: TRBV7-6
j_gene: TRBJ1-4
CDR3nt: TGTGCCAGCAGCCCCGACAGGGTTAATGAAAAACTGTTTTTT
CDR3aa: CASSPDRVNEKLFF

abundance: .
d_gene: TRBD1
v_gene: TRBV5-5
j_gene: TRBJ2-3
CDR3nt: TGTGCCAGCAGCTTGGGGCCATCGACAGGGGGACAAGATACGCAGTATTTT
CDR3aa: CASSLGPSTGGQDTQYF

abundance: .
d_gene: .
v_gene: TRBV5-6
j_gene: TRBJ1-5
CDR3nt: TGTGCCAGCAGCTTGGCGACGGGGGGGAATCAGCCCCAGCATTTT
CDR3aa: CASSLATGGNQPQHF

abundance: .
d_gene: .
v_gene: TRBV5-4
j_gene: TRBJ2-6
CDR3nt: TGTGCCAGCAGCCGTCGGAGGACAGCTGGGGCCAACGTCCTGACTTTC
CDR3aa: CASSRRRTAGANVLTF

abundance: .
d_gene: TRBD1
v_gene: TRBV5-1
j_gene: TRBJ2-2
CDR3nt: TGCGCCAGCAACCCCCTAGGGGGCGCAGGGAGTCCCGGGGAGCTGTTTTTT
CDR3aa: CASNPLGGAGSPGELFF